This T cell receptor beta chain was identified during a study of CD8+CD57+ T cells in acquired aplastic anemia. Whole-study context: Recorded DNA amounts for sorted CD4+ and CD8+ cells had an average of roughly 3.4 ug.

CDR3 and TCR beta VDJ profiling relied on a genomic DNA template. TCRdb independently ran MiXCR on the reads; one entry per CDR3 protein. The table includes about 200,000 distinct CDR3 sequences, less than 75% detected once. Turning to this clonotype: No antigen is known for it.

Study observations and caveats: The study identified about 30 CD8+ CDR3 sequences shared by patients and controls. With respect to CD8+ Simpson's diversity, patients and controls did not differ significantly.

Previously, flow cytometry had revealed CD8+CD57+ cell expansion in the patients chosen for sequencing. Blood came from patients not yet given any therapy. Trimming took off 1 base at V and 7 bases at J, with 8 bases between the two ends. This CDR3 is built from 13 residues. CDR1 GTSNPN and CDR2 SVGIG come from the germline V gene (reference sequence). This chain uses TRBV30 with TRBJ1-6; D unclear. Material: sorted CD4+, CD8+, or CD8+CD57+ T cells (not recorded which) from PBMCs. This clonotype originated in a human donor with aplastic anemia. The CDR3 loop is CAWSGGSNSPLHF. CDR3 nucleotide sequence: TGTGCCTGGAGTGGGGGATCGAATTCACCCCTCCACTTT.